This T cell receptor (beta chain) was retrieved from a study of blood T cell repertoires in COVID-19. About the research overall: Researchers got acute and convalescent COVID-19 samples from the United States, Italy and Spain.

The CDR3 consists of 19 residues. Trimming cost V 0 bases and J 1 base, with 18 bases left between them. In germline, CDR1 is MNHNS, CDR2 SASEGT. The authors' processing: Amplification of reference gene primers was used by the study to estimate nucleated cell counts. Only in-frame clones appear in the TCRdb table, and some are missing; sequencing was by immunoSEQ multiplex PCR. From that table come the V and J calls and clone size; the DNA was used to work out D and trimming. The sample comprises over 250,000 clones, 89% of which are singletons, and under 2.5% rests with the top ten. The clonotype comes from a man aged 50 to 59 with acute or convalescent COVID-19. This chain connects TRBV6-1 to TRBJ2-2; D is ambiguous. The sequencing input was peripheral blood. CDR3 region: CASSEAPPNTLLNTGELFF. CDR3 nucleotide sequence: TGTGCCAGCAGTGAAGCGCCGCCTAATACCCTGCTGAACACCGGGGAGCTGTTTTTT.